Below, 7 T cell receptor beta chains from the same sample are listed, as sequenced in a study of lymphopenia after photon versus proton radiotherapy. Some clones are missing from TCRdb's copy, which holds only in-frame ones; the method was immunoSEQ multiplex PCR. The sample yields 35,000 to 45,000 clones, over 75% seen once. This specimen was peripheral blood, taken from a patient treated with proton-based radiotherapy. These receptors all come from a woman in her seventies with pancreatic cancer.

The chain carries TRBV29-1 and TRBJ2-1, with a possible D match to TRBD2 (6 bases). CDR3 length: 13 residues. V was shortened by 2 bases and J by 5 bases, with 10 bases between the two germline ends. CDR1 and CDR2 from the germline V gene are SQVTM and ANQGSEA. CDR3 bases: TGCAGCGTTGAACTATCGGGGGACAATGAGCAGTTCTTC. Translation: CSVELSGDNEQFF.

This clone was recorded a few times. This chain links TRBV6-6 with TRBJ2-6; 8 bases align to TRBD2. Trimming took 4 bases from V and 13 from J; bases not matched to a gene: 15. CDR1 MNHNY and CDR2 SVGAGI come from the germline V gene (reference sequence). The CDR3 is 16 amino acids. CDR3 bases: TGTGCCAGCAGTTGGGCGGGAGCGGGAGATCCCCTAGTCCTGACTTTC. This codes for CASSWAGAGDPLVLTF.

J is TRBJ2-5 and V is TRBV5-1, with TRBD2 identical over 9 bases. V lost 0 bases, J lost 6 bases, and 6 bases stayed unmatched. This CDR3 is built from 15 residues. CDR1 is SGHRS and CDR2 is YFSETQ in the germline V gene. CDR3 residues: CASSLDSGTSQTQYF. CDR3 sequence (DNA): TGCGCCAGCAGCTTGGATTCCGGGACTAGCCAGACCCAGTACTTC.

The chain is built from TRBV28 and TRBJ2-2; D remains ambiguous. The V gene's germline CDR1 is MDHEN and CDR2 SYDVKM. V dropped 3 bases and J dropped 6 bases, with 11 bases sitting between them. CDR3 length: 14 residues. The CDR3 bases are TGTGCCAGCAGTTTTTACAGTGGGGCCGGGGAGCTGTTTTTT. Amino acids: CASSFYSGAGELFF.

This clone was detected only a few times. The rearrangement joins TRBV2 to TRBJ1-2; no clear D. V lost 3 bases and J lost 5, with 10 bases in between. The CDR3 is 13 amino acids. Germline assignment: CDR1 SNHLY and CDR2 FYNNEI. CDR3: CASSDSGLYGYTF. As DNA, the CDR3 is TGTGCCAGCAGTGATAGCGGCTTATATGGCTACACCTTC.

This chain connects TRBV28 to TRBJ2-7, with TRBD1 as a possible D gene (6 bases). Germline CDR1 MDHEN, CDR2 SYDVKM. The CDR3 runs 14 residues. Trimming took 7 bases from V and 2 from J, leaving 15 bases between them. This CDR3 is CASNPDRITYEQYF. As DNA, the CDR3 is TGTGCCAGCAATCCTGACAGGATCACCTACGAGCAGTACTTC.

This chain uses TRBV6-4 with TRBJ1-1, with D possibly TRBD1 on 6 matching bases. Trimming pared 6 bases from V and 3 bases from J, leaving 20 bases between. Germline CDR1 reads MRHNA; CDR2 reads SNTAGT. The CDR3 loop spans 16 amino acids. This CDR3 is CASSPSGRGADTEAFF. CDR3 DNA sequence: TGTGCCAGCAGCCCCTCAGGGCGGGGGGCCGACACTGAAGCTTTCTTT.